This T cell receptor (beta chain) is from a study of OX40 agonist ivuxolimab in advanced cancers. For the study at large: Eligibility rules accepted prior anti-PD-1, anti-PD-L1 or anti-CTLA-4 therapy, and roughly 40% had some.

Data came from immunoSEQ multiplex PCR; TCRdb stores just in-frame clones and leaves some out. This table holds some 46,000 clones, roughly 90% found once. The V gene lost 6 bases and the J gene lost 7 bases, with 15 bases spanning the gap. This CDR3 region has 13 residues. Per the germline V gene, CDR1 is MNHEY and CDR2 is SVGAGI. A note on this clone: Its antigen is still unknown.

Whole-study findings and limits: The study found that CD8+ T cells averaged more expanded clones than CD4+.

Collection of blood occurred at baseline, at cycle 4 day 1, and at cycle 7 day 1. The material was CD4+ or CD8+ T cells sorted from blood, obtained in a trial of the OX40 agonist ivuxolimab. The chain recombines TRBV6-5 with TRBJ1-2, with D maybe TRBD1 (6 bases). The TCR sequence derives from an adult with an advanced solid tumor such as melanoma, head and neck, liver or kidney cancer. DNA for the CDR3: TGTGCCAGCAGCCTCGGACAGCAGGGTGGCTACACCTTC. Its translation is CASSLGQQGGYTF.